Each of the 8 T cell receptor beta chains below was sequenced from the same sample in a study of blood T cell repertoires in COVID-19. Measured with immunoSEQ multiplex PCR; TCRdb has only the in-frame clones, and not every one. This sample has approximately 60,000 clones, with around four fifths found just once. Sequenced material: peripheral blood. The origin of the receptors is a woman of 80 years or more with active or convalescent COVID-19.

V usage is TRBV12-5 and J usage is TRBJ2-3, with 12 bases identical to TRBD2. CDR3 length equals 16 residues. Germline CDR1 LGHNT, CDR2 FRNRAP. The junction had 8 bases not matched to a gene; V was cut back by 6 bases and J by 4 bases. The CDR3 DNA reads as TGTGCTAGTGGCTCCGGACTAGCGGGGATTGCAGATACGCAGTATTTT. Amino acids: CASGSGLAGIADTQYF.

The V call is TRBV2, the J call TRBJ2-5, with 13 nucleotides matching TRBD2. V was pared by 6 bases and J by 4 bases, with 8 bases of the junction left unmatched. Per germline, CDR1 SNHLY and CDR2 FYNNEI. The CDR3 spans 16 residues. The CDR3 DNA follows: TGTGCCAGCAGGCCTCGGACTAGCGGGGGAGGAGAGACCCAGTACTTC. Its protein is CASRPRTSGGGETQYF.

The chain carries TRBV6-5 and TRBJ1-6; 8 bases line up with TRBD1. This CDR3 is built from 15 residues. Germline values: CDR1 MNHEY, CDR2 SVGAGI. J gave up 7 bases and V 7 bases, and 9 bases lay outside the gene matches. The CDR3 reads CASMRRDRTNSPLHF. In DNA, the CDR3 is TGTGCCAGCATGAGAAGGGACAGGACGAATTCACCCCTCCACTTT.

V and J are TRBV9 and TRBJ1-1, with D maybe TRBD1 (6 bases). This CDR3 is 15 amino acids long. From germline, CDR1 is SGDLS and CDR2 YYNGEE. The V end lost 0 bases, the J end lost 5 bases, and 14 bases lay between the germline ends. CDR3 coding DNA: TGTGCCAGCAGCGTAGGTACAGGGCAGGGGACTGAAGCTTTCTTT. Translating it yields CASSVGTGQGTEAFF.

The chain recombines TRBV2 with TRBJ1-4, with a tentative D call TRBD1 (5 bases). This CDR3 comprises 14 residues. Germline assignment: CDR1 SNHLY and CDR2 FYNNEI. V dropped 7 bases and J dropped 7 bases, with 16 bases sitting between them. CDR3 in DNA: TGTGCCAGCAAGGTAGCAGGGTCCTTTGAAAAACTGTTTTTT. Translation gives CASKVAGSFEKLFF.

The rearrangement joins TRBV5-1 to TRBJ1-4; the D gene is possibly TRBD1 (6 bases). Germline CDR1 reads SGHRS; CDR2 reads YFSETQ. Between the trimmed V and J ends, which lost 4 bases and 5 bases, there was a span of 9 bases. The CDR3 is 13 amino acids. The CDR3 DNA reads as TGCGCCAGCAGCCTCGACAGGAATGAAAAACTGTTTTTT. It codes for CASSLDRNEKLFF.

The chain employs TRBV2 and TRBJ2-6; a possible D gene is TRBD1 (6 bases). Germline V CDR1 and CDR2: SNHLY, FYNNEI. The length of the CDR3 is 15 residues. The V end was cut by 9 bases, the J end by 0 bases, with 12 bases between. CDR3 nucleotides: TGTGCCAGGACCCAGGGGCCCTCTGGGGCCAACGTCCTGACTTTC. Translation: CARTQGPSGANVLTF.

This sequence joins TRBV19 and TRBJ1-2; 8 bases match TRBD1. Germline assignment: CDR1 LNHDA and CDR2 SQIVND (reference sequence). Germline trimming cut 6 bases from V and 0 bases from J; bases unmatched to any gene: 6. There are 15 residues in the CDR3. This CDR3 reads CASRDRTGTNYGYTF. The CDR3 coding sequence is TGTGCCAGTAGGGATCGGACAGGGACTAACTATGGCTACACCTTC.